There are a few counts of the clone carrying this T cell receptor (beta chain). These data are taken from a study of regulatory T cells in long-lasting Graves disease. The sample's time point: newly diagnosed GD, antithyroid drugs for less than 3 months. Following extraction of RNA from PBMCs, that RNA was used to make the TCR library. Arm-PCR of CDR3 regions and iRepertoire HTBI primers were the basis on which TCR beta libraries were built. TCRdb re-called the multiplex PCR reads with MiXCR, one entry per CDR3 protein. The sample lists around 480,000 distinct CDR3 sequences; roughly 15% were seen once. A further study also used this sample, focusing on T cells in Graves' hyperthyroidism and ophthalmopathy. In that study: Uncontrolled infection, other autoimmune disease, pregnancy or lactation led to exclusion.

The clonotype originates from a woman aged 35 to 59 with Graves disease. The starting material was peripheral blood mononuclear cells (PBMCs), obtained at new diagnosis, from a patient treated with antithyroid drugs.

CDR3 loop: CASSSGTADGYTF. The DNA of the CDR3 is TGTGCCAGCAGCTCCGGGACCGCTGATGGCTACACCTTC. The chain joins TRBV7-9 to TRBJ1-2, with D possibly being TRBD1 (5 bases). CDR1 is SEHNR, CDR2 FQNEAQ, per germline (reference sequence). The CDR3 is 13 amino acids. V lost 4 bases and J 6 bases, leaving 12 bases between the germline ends.